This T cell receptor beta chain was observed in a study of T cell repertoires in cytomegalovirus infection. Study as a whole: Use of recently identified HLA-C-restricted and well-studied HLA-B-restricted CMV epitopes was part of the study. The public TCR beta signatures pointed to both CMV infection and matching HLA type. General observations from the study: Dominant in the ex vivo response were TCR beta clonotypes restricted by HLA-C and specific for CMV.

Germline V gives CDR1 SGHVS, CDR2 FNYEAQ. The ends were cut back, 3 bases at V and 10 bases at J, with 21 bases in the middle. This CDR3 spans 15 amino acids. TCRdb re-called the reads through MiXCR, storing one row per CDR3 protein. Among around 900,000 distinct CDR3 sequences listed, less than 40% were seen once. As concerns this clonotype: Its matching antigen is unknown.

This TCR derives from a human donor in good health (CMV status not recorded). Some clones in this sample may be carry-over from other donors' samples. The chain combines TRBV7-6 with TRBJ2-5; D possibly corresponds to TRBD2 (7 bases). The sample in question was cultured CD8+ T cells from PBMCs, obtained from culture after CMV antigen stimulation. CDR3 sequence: CASSFGRTESGYQYF. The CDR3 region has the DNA TGTGCCAGCAGCTTCGGGAGGACAGAATCGGGGTACCAGTACTTC.